One sample yielded the 12 T cell receptor beta chains listed below, sequenced in a study of human T cells and chemical hapten exposure. Indicated time point: patch test 3, about 24 weeks after DPC sensitization. Treatment noted: therapeutic diphenylcyclopropenone sensitization with weekly scalp DPC. One entry per CDR3 protein results from TCRdb running MiXCR on the RACE reads. The sample lists just under 65,000 distinct CDR3 sequences; 9.5% to 12% were seen once. This material consisted of whole blood, taken in connection with sensitization to the hapten diphenylcyclopropenone (DPC). All receptors derive from a woman aged 30 to 39 with alopecia areata. Some clones in this sample may be carry-over from other donors' samples.

The gene calls are TRBV18 and TRBJ2-3; 11 nucleotides line up with TRBD2. Germline CDR1 and CDR2: KGHSH and LQKENI. V gave up 5 bases and J gave up 5 bases; unmatched junction bases: 9. This CDR3 is 16 amino acids long. The CDR3 sequence: CASSTEGLAVLDTQYF. CDR3 DNA: TGTGCCAGCTCAACAGAGGGACTAGCGGTTTTAGATACGCAGTATTTT.

This clonotype has ten or more counts. This sequence joins TRBV30 and TRBJ1-2, with TRBD1 matching over 8 bases. CDR1 GTSNPN and CDR2 SVGIG come from the germline V gene (reference sequence). The V gene end was trimmed by 0 bases and the J gene end by 0 bases; junction bases not matched to a gene: 3. The CDR3 spans 15 residues. CDR3 nucleotides: TGTGCCTGGAGTGTTGGGGACAGGCCTAACTATGGCTACACCTTC. This codes for CAWSVGDRPNYGYTF.

The sample holds a few counts of this clonotype. The V call is TRBV2, the J call TRBJ2-5; 7 bases are shared with TRBD2. This CDR3 spans 14 amino acids. The V and J ends lost 5 bases and 3 bases, in that order; junction bases with no gene match: 6. Germline V gene sequence: CDR1 SNHLY, CDR2 FYNNEI. For the CDR3, the DNA is TGTGCCAGCAGTTCCTGGACTAGTGAAGAGACCCAGTACTTC. Its translation: CASSSWTSEETQYF.

The V gene is TRBV6-1, the J gene TRBJ2-3; D not resolved. V was trimmed by 2 bases and J by 2 bases, leaving 11 bases between them. Germline V gives CDR1 MNHNS, CDR2 SASEGT. This CDR3 comprises 15 residues. In nucleotides, the CDR3 is TGTGCCAGCAGTGAAATCGTTCTAATCACAGATACGCAGTATTTT. It codes for CASSEIVLITDTQYF.

This clonotype was recorded a few times. The V gene is TRBV11-3, the J gene TRBJ2-5; D gene ambiguous. V was trimmed by 1 base and J by 5 bases, leaving 11 bases between them. The CDR3 loop spans 14 amino acids. The germline V gene encodes CDR1 SGHNT and CDR2 YENEEA. This chain's CDR3 is CASSLAPATETQYF. In DNA form, the CDR3 reads TGTGCCAGCAGCTTAGCGCCAGCGACGGAGACCCAGTACTTC.

This clonotype was detected many times. The chain joins TRBV4-3 to TRBJ2-7; possibly TRBD1 for D (6 bases). The CDR3 runs to 14 residues. V lost 0 bases, J lost 5 bases, and 11 bases lay in between. Per germline, CDR1 LGHNA and CDR2 YSLEER. This CDR3 is CASSQDPNRDEQYF. The CDR3 region has the DNA TGCGCCAGCAGCCAAGACCCAAACAGGGACGAGCAGTACTTC.

In this sample, this clonotype turned up a few times. The rearrangement joins TRBV20-1 to TRBJ2-7; D is ambiguous. Germline V gene lookup returns CDR1 DFQATT and CDR2 SNEGSKA (reference sequence). The V and J ends lost 4 bases and 6 bases respectively, with 10 bases between them. The CDR3 contains 11 residues. CDR3: CSATTGGEQYF. In DNA form, the CDR3 reads TGCAGTGCTACGACGGGTGGCGAGCAGTACTTC.

The chain is built from TRBV12-3 or TRBV12-4 and TRBJ1-2, with a possible D match to TRBD1 (5 bases). Between the trimmed V and J ends, which lost 5 bases and 8 bases, there was a span of 15 bases. The CDR3 runs to 13 residues. The CDR3: CASSQIGQGGYTF. The CDR3 region has the DNA TGTGCCAGCAGTCAAATCGGACAAGGAGGCTACACCTTC.

A few counts support this clonotype. V is TRBV29-1 and J is TRBJ2-5, with TRBD2 identical over 12 bases. This CDR3 spans 16 amino acids. J gave up 5 bases and V 5 bases, and 12 bases lay outside the gene matches. From germline, CDR1 is SQVTM and CDR2 ANQGSEA. The CDR3 region has the DNA TGCAGCGTTTCACGACTAGCGGGAGAGGTATCTGAGACCCAGTACTTC. Translating gives CSVSRLAGEVSETQYF. The whole variable domain, remainder taken from reference TRBV29-1 and TRBJ2-5, is SAVISQKPSRDICQRGTSLTIQCQVDSQVTMMFWYRQQPGQSLTLIATANQGSEATYESGFVIDKFPISRPNLTFSTLTVSNMSPEDSSIYLCSVSRLAGEVSETQYFGPGTRLLVL.

This clonotype was counted many times. This sequence joins TRBV18 and TRBJ2-5; 7 bases align to TRBD2. Losses at the gene ends were 10 bases for V and 2 bases for J; bases not matched to a gene: 7. Germline V gene lookup returns CDR1 KGHSH and CDR2 LQKENI. The CDR3 loop spans 13 amino acids. CDR3 in DNA: TGTGCCACCCGCCGGGGGGTGCAAGAGACCCAGTACTTC. As protein: CATRRGVQETQYF. The full variable domain, with the rest looked up from reference TRBV18 and TRBJ2-5, is NAGVMQNPRHLVRRRGQEARLRCSPMKGHSHVYWYRQLPEEGLKFMVYLQKENIIDESGMPKERFSAEFPKEGPSILRIQQVVRGDSAAYFCATRRGVQETQYFGPGTRLLVL.

A note on this clonotype: This sequence may be a read error, since a much larger clone differs from it by one base. This CDR3 reads CASSRGRGSYEQYF. The CDR3, as DNA: TGTGCCAGCAGCCGCGGACGGGGCTCCTACGAGCAGTACTTC. The chain joins TRBV3-1 to TRBJ2-7, with D possibly TRBD2 on 5 matching bases. V was trimmed by 4 bases and J by 0 bases, leaving 10 bases between them. Germline CDR1 is LGHDT and CDR2 is YNNKEL (reference sequence). This CDR3 has 14 residues.

The chain carries TRBV5-3 and TRBJ2-7, with 13 positions matching TRBD2. TRBV5-3 falls under the ORF class, with uncertain function. This CDR3 has 17 amino acids. V shed 2 bases and J 2 bases; nucleotides not matched to a gene: 7. For the CDR3, the DNA is TGTGCCAGAAGCTTAGCGGGACTAGCGGGGATCCCCTACGAGCAGTACTTC. It yields the protein CARSLAGLAGIPYEQYF.